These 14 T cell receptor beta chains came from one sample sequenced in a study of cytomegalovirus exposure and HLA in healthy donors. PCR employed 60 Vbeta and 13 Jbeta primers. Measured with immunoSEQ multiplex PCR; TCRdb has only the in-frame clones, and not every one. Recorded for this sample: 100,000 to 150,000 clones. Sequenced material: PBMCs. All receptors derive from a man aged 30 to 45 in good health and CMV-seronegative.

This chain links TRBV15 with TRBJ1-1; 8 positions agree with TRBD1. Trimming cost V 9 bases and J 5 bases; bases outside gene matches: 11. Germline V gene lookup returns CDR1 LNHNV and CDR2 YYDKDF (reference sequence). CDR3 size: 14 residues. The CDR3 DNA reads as TGTGCCACACGACGGACAGGGCGGGAGACTGAAGCTTTCTTT. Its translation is CATRRTGRETEAFF. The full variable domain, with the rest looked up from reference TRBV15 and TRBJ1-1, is DAMVIQNPRYQVTQFGKPVTLSCSQTLNHNVMYWYQQKSSQAPKLLFHYYDKDFNNEADTPDNFQSRRPNTSFCFLDIRSPGLGDTAMYLCATRRTGRETEAFFGQGTRLTVV.

The CDR3 sequence: CASSRGGSTEAFF. CDR3 nucleotide sequence: TGCGCCAGCAGTAGGGGAGGGAGCACTGAAGCTTTCTTT. This rearrangement joins TRBV5-1 to TRBJ1-1; possible D gene TRBD1, 5 bases. This CDR3 comprises 13 residues. Germline V CDR1 and CDR2: SGHRS, YFSETQ. The V gene lost 5 bases and the J gene lost 4 bases, with 12 bases spanning the gap. The variable domain in full, with the rest retrieved from reference TRBV5-1 and TRBJ1-1, is KAGVTQTPRYLIKTRGQQVTLSCSPISGHRSVSWYQQTPGQGLQFLFEYFSETQRNKGNFPGRFSGRQFSNSRSEMNVSTLELGDSALYLCASSRGGSTEAFFGQGTRLTVV.

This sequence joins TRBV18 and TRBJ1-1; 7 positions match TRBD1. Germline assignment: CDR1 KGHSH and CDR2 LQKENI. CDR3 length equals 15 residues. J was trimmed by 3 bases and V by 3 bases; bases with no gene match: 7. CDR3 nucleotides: TGTGCCAGCTCACCTCGGACAGGCGACGACACTGAAGCTTTCTTT. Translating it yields CASSPRTGDDTEAFF. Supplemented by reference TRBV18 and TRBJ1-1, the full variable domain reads NAGVMQNPRHLVRRRGQEARLRCSPMKGHSHVYWYRQLPEEGLKFMVYLQKENIIDESGMPKERFSAEFPKEGPSILRIQQVVRGDSAAYFCASSPRTGDDTEAFFGQGTRLTVV.

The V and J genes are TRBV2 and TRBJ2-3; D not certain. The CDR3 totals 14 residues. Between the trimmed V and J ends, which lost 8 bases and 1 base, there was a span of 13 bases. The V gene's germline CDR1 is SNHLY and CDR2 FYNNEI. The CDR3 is CASGGTLRTDTQYF. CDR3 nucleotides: TGTGCCAGCGGCGGAACGTTACGCACAGATACGCAGTATTTT. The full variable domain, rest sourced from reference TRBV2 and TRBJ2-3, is EPEVTQTPSHQVTQMGQEVILRCVPISNHLYFYWYRQILGQKVEFLVSFYNNEISEKSEIFDDQFSVERPDGSNFTLKIRSTKLEDSAMYFCASGGTLRTDTQYFGPGTRLTVL.

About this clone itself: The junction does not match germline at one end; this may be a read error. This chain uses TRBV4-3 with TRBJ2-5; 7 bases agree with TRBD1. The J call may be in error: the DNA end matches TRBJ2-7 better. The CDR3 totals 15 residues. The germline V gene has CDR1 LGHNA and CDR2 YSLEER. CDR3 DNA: TGCGCCAGCAGTCAAGACAGGGAAAGCTCCTACGAGCAGTACTTC. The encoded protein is CASSQDRESSYEQYF.

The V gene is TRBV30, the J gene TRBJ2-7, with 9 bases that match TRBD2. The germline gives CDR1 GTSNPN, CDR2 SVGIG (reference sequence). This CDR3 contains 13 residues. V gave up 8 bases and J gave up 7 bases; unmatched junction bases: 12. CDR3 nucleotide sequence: TGTGCCCACCGGGCGGGAGGGCCGGGAGAGCAGTACTTC. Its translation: CAHRAGGPGEQYF. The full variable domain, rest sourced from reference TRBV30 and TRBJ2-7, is SQTIHQWPATLVQPVGSPLSLECTVEGTSNPNLYWYRQAAGRGLQLLFYSVGIGQISSEVPQNLSASRPQDRQFILSSKKLLLSDSGFYLCAHRAGGPGEQYFGPGTRLTVT.

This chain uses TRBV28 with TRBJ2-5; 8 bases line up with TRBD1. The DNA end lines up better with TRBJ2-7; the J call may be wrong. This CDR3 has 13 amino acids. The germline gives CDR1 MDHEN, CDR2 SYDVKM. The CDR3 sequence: CASSRGRLYEQYF. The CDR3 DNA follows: TGTGCCAGCAGCAGGGGGCGCCTCTACGAGCAGTACTTC.

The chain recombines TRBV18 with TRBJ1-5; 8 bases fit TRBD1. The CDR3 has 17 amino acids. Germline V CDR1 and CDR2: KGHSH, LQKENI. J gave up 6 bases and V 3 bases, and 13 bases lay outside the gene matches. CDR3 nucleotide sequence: TGTGCCAGCTCACCTCTAGCCAGGGGGCAGAGGGGTCAGCCCCAGCATTTT. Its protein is CASSPLARGQRGQPQHF.

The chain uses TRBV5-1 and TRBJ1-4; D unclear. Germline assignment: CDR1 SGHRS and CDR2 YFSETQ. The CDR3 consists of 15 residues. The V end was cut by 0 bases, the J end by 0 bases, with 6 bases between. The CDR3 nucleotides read TGCGCCAGCAGCTTGGCACTAGCAACTAATGAAAAACTGTTTTTT. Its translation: CASSLALATNEKLFF.

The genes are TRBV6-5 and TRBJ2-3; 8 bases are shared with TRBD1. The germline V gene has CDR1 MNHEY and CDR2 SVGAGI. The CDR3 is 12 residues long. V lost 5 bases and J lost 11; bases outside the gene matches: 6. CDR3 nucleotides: TGTGCCAGCAGTACGACAGGGGACCAGCAGTATTTT. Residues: CASSTTGDQQYF.

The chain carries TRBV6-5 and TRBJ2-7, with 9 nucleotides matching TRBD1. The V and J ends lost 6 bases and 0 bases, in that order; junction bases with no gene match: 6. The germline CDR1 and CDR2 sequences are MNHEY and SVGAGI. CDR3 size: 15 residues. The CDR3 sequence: CASRPTGGLSYEQYF. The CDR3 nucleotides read TGTGCCAGCAGACCCACAGGGGGCCTCTCCTACGAGCAGTACTTC.

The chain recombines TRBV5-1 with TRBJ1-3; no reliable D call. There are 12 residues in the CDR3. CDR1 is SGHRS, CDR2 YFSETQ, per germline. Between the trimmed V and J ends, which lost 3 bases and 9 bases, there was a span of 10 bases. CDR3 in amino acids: CASSSFGGTIYF. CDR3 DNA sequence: TGCGCCAGCAGCTCTTTCGGAGGCACCATATATTTT.

The CDR3 DNA reads TGTGCCAGCAGCAAGACAGGGGCGATCGGTAACTATGGCTACACCTTC. This sequence encodes CASSKTGAIGNYGYTF. The chain combines TRBV5-4 with TRBJ1-2; 8 bases are a match to TRBD1. J lost 1 base, V lost 4 bases, and 9 bases had no gene match. The V gene's germline CDR1 is SGHNT and CDR2 YYREEE (reference sequence). The CDR3 is 16 residues long.

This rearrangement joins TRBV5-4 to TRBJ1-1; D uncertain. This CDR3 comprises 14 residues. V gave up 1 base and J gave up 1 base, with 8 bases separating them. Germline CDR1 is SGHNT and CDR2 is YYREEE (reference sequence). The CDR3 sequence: CASSLYPRNTEAFF. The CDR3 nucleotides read TGTGCCAGCAGCTTGTACCCGAGGAACACTGAAGCTTTCTTT.